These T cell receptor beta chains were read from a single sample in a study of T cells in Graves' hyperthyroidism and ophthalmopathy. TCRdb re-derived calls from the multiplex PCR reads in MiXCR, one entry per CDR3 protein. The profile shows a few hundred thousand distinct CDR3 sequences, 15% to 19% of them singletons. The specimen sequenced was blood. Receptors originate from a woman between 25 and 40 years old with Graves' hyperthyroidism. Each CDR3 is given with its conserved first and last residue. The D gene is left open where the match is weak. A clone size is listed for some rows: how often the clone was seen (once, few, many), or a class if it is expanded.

CDR3 DNA: TGTGCCAGCAGTCGAGGCAAAAACACTGAAGCTTTCTTT
CDR3 protein: CASSRGKNTEAFF
clone size: many
D gene: -
V gene: TRBV6-1
J gene: TRBJ1-1

CDR3 DNA: TGTGCTAGCTCCCGGTCCCCTGATTCCTTTTGGGCGAACAATGAGCAGTTCTTC
CDR3 protein: CASSRSPDSFWANNEQFF
clone size: few
D gene: -
V gene: TRBV12-5
J gene: TRBJ2-1

CDR3 DNA: TGTGCCAGCAGTTCCTGGTCCCCCGATACGCAGTATTTT
CDR3 protein: CASSSWSPDTQYF
clone size: -
D gene: -
V gene: TRBV6-5
J gene: TRBJ2-3

CDR3 DNA: TGTGCCACCAGCAGGGTCCCGGTCAGTAGGAACACTGAAGCTTTCTTT
CDR3 protein: CATSRVPVSRNTEAFF
clone size: -
D gene: -
V gene: TRBV15
J gene: TRBJ1-1

CDR3 DNA: TGTGCCAGCAGAAGACAGGGGTTGGACACCATATATTTT
CDR3 protein: CASRRQGLDTIYF
clone size: -
D gene: TRBD1
V gene: TRBV12-3/TRBV12-4
J gene: TRBJ1-3

CDR3 DNA: TGTGCCAGCAGTCGAATTGCGGGAGGGCTAGTCAATGAGCAGTTCTTC
CDR3 protein: CASSRIAGGLVNEQFF
clone size: -
D gene: TRBD2
V gene: TRBV6-1
J gene: TRBJ2-1

CDR3 DNA: TGTGCCAGCAGGCGCCGGGACTCTTACAATGAGCAGTTCTTC
CDR3 protein: CASRRRDSYNEQFF
clone size: many
D gene: -
V gene: TRBV12-3/TRBV12-4
J gene: TRBJ2-1

CDR3 DNA: TGCGCCAGCAGCTTGGGGCTACTCTCCTACAATGAGCAGCTCTTC
CDR3 protein: CASSLGLLSYNEQLF
clone size: -
D gene: -
V gene: TRBV5-1
J gene: TRBJ2-1

CDR3 DNA: TGTGCCAGCAGTTTTCGCTACAGGGCCTCCTACGAGCAGTACTTC
CDR3 protein: CASSFRYRASYEQYF
clone size: many
D gene: -
V gene: TRBV12-3/TRBV12-4
J gene: TRBJ2-7

CDR3 DNA: TGTGCCAGCAGTCTTGGGGTGGGACTCAACACCGGGGAGCTGTTTTTT
CDR3 protein: CASSLGVGLNTGELFF
clone size: many
D gene: -
V gene: TRBV27
J gene: TRBJ2-2

CDR3 DNA: TGTGCCACCAGTGCCCTAGGGACAGGCACAGATACGCAGTATTTT
CDR3 protein: CATSALGTGTDTQYF
clone size: -
D gene: TRBD1
V gene: TRBV24-1
J gene: TRBJ2-3

CDR3 DNA: TGTGCCAGCTCACCGGGACAGGGATCCAGTGGCTACACCTTC
CDR3 protein: CASSPGQGSSGYTF
clone size: many
D gene: TRBD1
V gene: TRBV18
J gene: TRBJ1-2

CDR3 DNA: TGTGCCATCACCACGGCAGGGCGGACTGAAGCTTTCTTT
CDR3 protein: CAITTAGRTEAFF
clone size: many
D gene: -
V gene: TRBV10-3
J gene: TRBJ1-1

CDR3 DNA: TGTGCCAGCAAAAGACAGGGGCTCTACGAGCAGTACTTC
CDR3 protein: CASKRQGLYEQYF
clone size: many
D gene: TRBD1
V gene: TRBV2
J gene: TRBJ2-7

CDR3 DNA: TGTGCCAGCAGTTTGGAAAACGACAGTTTCCTTCGACGTGGCTACACCTTC
CDR3 protein: CASSLENDSFLRRGYTF
clone size: -
D gene: -
V gene: TRBV28
J gene: TRBJ1-2

CDR3 DNA: TGTGCCAGCAGCTGCTCTATCCCTTGGACAGGGTCGAACGAGCAGTACTTC
CDR3 protein: CASSCSIPWTGSNEQYF
clone size: -
D gene: TRBD1
V gene: TRBV6-2/TRBV6-3
J gene: TRBJ2-7

CDR3 DNA: TGTGCCAGCTCACCTGAATCGAGCTCCTACGAGCAGTACTTC
CDR3 protein: CASSPESSSYEQYF
clone size: many
D gene: -
V gene: TRBV18
J gene: TRBJ2-7

CDR3 DNA: TGTGCCAGCAGCTTTAATCCGGGAGCCACGGTCGATGAGCAGTTCTTC
CDR3 protein: CASSFNPGATVDEQFF
clone size: -
D gene: -
V gene: TRBV7-9
J gene: TRBJ2-1

CDR3 DNA: TGTGCCATCAGTGAGCAGGCAGGGCCTGAAGCTTTCTTT
CDR3 protein: CAISEQAGPEAFF
clone size: many
D gene: -
V gene: TRBV10-3
J gene: TRBJ1-1

CDR3 DNA: TGTGCCAGCAGCCACCTAGGACAGGGGGTGTTTCGGAACACTGAAGCTTTCTTT
CDR3 protein: CASSHLGQGVFRNTEAFF
clone size: many
D gene: TRBD1
V gene: TRBV5-5
J gene: TRBJ1-1

CDR3 DNA: TGTGCCAGTAGTAAGGACACTTACTACAATGAGCAGTTCTTC
CDR3 protein: CASSKDTYYNEQFF
clone size: few
D gene: -
V gene: TRBV19
J gene: TRBJ2-1

CDR3 DNA: TGTGCCATCAGTGAGTCGGCGGGAGGAATAGATACGCAGTATTTT
CDR3 protein: CAISESAGGIDTQYF
clone size: -
D gene: TRBD2
V gene: TRBV10-3
J gene: TRBJ2-3

CDR3 DNA: TGCGCCAGCAGCTTGGAAGAGGGAGGCTGGGATGAGCAGTTCTTC
CDR3 protein: CASSLEEGGWDEQFF
clone size: many
D gene: -
V gene: TRBV5-1
J gene: TRBJ2-1

CDR3 DNA: TGCAGCGTTGGGAGGGAAGAAAGGGGGACTGAAGCTTTCTTT
CDR3 protein: CSVGREERGTEAFF
clone size: many
D gene: -
V gene: TRBV29-1
J gene: TRBJ1-1

CDR3 DNA: TGTGCCAGCAGCTTAGCCGGGAGGTATCCCTCGAGATACGTTAGAAAAAGAGGCTACGAGCAGTACTTC
CDR3 protein: CASSLAGRYPSRYVRKRGYEQYF
clone size: -
D gene: TRBD2
V gene: TRBV13
J gene: TRBJ2-7

CDR3 DNA: TGCAGTGCTAGAGATTTAGTCCCGGCGGCAAAAGGAGCTTTCTTT
CDR3 protein: CSARDLVPAAKGAFF
clone size: many
D gene: -
V gene: TRBV20-1
J gene: TRBJ1-1

CDR3 DNA: TGTGCCAGCAGCCAGGGTTATGGGGCCAACGTCCTGACTTTC
CDR3 protein: CASSQGYGANVLTF
clone size: -
D gene: -
V gene: TRBV6-2/TRBV6-3
J gene: TRBJ2-6

CDR3 DNA: TGTGCCAGCAGTTACTCTGGATCTCCTGAGCAGTTCTTC
CDR3 protein: CASSYSGSPEQFF
clone size: -
D gene: -
V gene: TRBV6-2/TRBV6-3
J gene: TRBJ2-1